The 8 T cell receptor beta chains given below trace back to one sample, sequenced in a study of shared clonotypes between healthy human individuals. Sequencing was performed with immunoSEQ multiplex PCR; in TCRdb, only in-frame clones are kept and a portion is missing. The table shows about 2.4 million clones, with 85% to 95% occurring only once. The sample was naive CD4+ T cells sorted from blood. Indicated subset: CD45RA+ positively selected. Source of these receptors: a man aged 18 to 35 in good health.

The chain uses TRBV9 and TRBJ2-3, with 8 positions matching TRBD1. The CDR3 is made up of 17 amino acids. V lost 0 bases and J lost 1; bases outside the gene matches: 7. From germline, CDR1 is SGDLS and CDR2 YYNGEE. As DNA, the CDR3 is TGTGCCAGCAGCGTAGCCTCTCCGGACAGGGGCACAGATACGCAGTATTTT. It encodes CASSVASPDRGTDTQYF.

Only one count was recorded for this clone. The same CDR3 can be traced to other DNA sequences in this sample. The J gene is TRBJ2-7, the V gene TRBV6-6, with D perhaps TRBD1 (6 bases). This CDR3 region has 11 residues. Germline CDR1 is MNHNY and CDR2 is SVGAGI (reference sequence). The V end was cut by 6 bases, the J end by 5 bases, with 8 bases between. The chain's CDR3 is CASSRGDEQYF. In DNA, the CDR3 is TGTGCCAGCAGCAGGGGTGACGAGCAGTACTTC.

The chain uses TRBV2 and TRBJ2-5, with D hard to call. Trimming shortened V by 6 bases and J by 0 bases, and 5 bases separated the two germline ends. The CDR3 consists of 12 residues. The germline V gene encodes CDR1 SNHLY and CDR2 FYNNEI. The CDR3 region has the DNA TGTGCCAGCAGGCTGAACCAAGAGACCCAGTACTTC. Translated, it gives CASRLNQETQYF.

The CDR3 region has the DNA TGTGCCAGCAGCGCCCCCGTCCAAGAGACCCAGTACTTC. It codes for CASSAPVQETQYF. The chain has TRBV6-6 and TRBJ2-5; the D is unclear. CDR3 length equals 13 residues. Germline V gene sequence: CDR1 MNHNY, CDR2 SVGAGI (reference sequence). V was pared by 6 bases and J by 1 base, with 9 bases between.

CDR3 region: CASSKEGQYSYEQYF. The CDR3 coding sequence is TGTGCCAGCAGCAAAGAGGGACAGTACTCCTACGAGCAGTACTTC. This chain uses TRBV21-1 with TRBJ2-7; the table's D call, TRBD1, has no DNA check behind it. TRBV21-1 is noted as a pseudogene. This CDR3 is built from 15 residues.

Regarding this clone: Other DNA sequences in this sample translate to the same CDR3. Here the CDR3 reads CASSIQGGQPQHF. The CDR3 DNA is TGTGCCAGTAGTATCCAGGGCGGTCAGCCCCAGCATTTT. The J gene is TRBJ1-5, the V gene TRBV19; perhaps TRBD1 as D (5 bases). CDR3 length: 13 residues. Germline-derived CDR1 and CDR2 are LNHDA and SQIVND (reference sequence). Trimming left V 3 bases short and J 6 bases short, with 9 bases between.

The chain links TRBV4-3 to TRBJ2-5; possibly TRBD2 for D (6 bases). CDR1 and CDR2 (germline): LGHNA, YSLEER. The CDR3 is 17 residues long. The V end lost 0 bases, the J end lost 4 bases, and 18 bases lay between the germline ends. Written as DNA, the CDR3 is TGCGCCAGCAGCCAAGATTATCGCACGGTGGGGGGAGAGACCCAGTACTTC. It codes for CASSQDYRTVGGETQYF.

The V call is TRBV6-1, the J call TRBJ2-2; 7 bases are shared with TRBD1. The CDR3 consists of 16 residues. V lost 3 bases, J lost 7 bases, and 11 bases stayed unmatched. The germline V gene encodes CDR1 MNHNS and CDR2 SASEGT. Written as DNA, the CDR3 is TGTGCCAGCAGTGATATAGCGACAGGGATGGTCGGGGAGCTGTTTTTT. Its translation is CASSDIATGMVGELFF.